The present T cell receptor (beta chain) was sequenced within a study of T-cell memory formation after mild COVID-19. This CDR3 comprises 16 residues. Trimming took 2 bases from V and 3 from J, leaving 14 bases between them. From the 5' RACE reads, TCRdb called clonotypes with MiXCR, one entry per CDR3 protein. Of hundreds of thousands of distinct CDR3 sequences listed, about a fifth are singletons. Study-level findings and limits: Among clones contracting day 15 to 85, CD4/CD8 was balanced, whereas later expanders leaned CD4+.

To note about this clonotype: The antigen remains unidentified.

The sequenced material came from PBMCs or a T cell subset sorted from them (not recorded which). The chain combines TRBV12-3 or TRBV12-4 with TRBJ2-1; D not resolved. The receptor's source is an adult woman who had mild COVID-19 (a few samples of this study predate the infection). Cell type and time point are not known. The CDR3 DNA follows: TGTGCCAGCAGTTTACCACTGGGAATCCACTACAATGAGCAGTTCTTC. It yields the protein CASSLPLGIHYNEQFF.